This T cell receptor (beta chain) is drawn from a study of beta chain features in type 1 diabetes. Whole-study results and caveats: Type 1 diabetes patients had VDJ junctions that carried fewer insertions and more deletions. Shorter TCRB CDR3s, moderately but significantly so, were found in Type 1 diabetes patients in all four CD4+ subsets.

Expressed TCRB transcripts were sequenced because the isolated RNA had all been reverse transcribed beforehand. Method: immunoSEQ multiplex PCR; TCRdb's copy keeps in-frame clones and lacks some. The sample lists about 230,000 clones; about a sixth were seen once. The ends lost 6 bases at V and 4 bases at J; junction bases unmatched: 2. This CDR3 contains 13 residues. From germline, CDR1 is SNHLY and CDR2 FYNNEI. There was one heparinised blood draw per donor, averaging around 0.11 L. Sorted CD4+ subsets: naive, central memory, regulatory, stem cell-like memory (CD45RO/CCR7/CD25/CD127/CD95/CD27 panel). Notes on this clone: Its antigen is not identified.

This chain links TRBV2 with TRBJ1-4; 7 nucleotides match TRBD1. Sequences were obtained from naive CD4+ T cells from blood. This sequence was found in a man aged 25-40 years with type 1 diabetes. The CDR3 is CASRGQYNEKLFF. CDR3 nucleotides: TGTGCCAGCAGGGGACAGTATAATGAAAAACTGTTTTTT.